The 4 T cell receptor beta chains below come from one sample, sequenced in a study of low-dose radiotherapy and immunotherapy resistance in tumors. TRAV- and TRBV-specific primers were used for first-strand cDNA, which covered alpha and beta chains. A constant-region primer paired with the V-primer adapter amplified TCRs over 20 PCR cycles. TCRdb re-called the reads through MiXCR, storing one row per CDR3 protein. The data contain roughly 100,000 distinct CDR3 sequences, less than 25% of them singletons. Sample time point: after trial treatment. Treatment specified: LDRT plus nivolumab, ipilimumab, low-dose cyclophosphamide and aspirin (RACIN trial). The source material was PBMCs, sampled after low-dose radiotherapy plus immunotherapy. The source is a male donor with prostate cancer.

This clonotype was seen ten or more times. V is TRBV10-2 and J is TRBJ2-7, with TRBD2 matching over 8 bases. There are 14 residues in the CDR3. Germline V gives CDR1 WSHSY, CDR2 SAAADI. Trimming removed 6 bases from V and 4 bases from J; junction bases left unmatched: 8. The CDR3 spells CASRPTGTRYEQYF. In DNA form, the CDR3 reads TGCGCCAGCAGACCCACCGGGACTAGGTACGAGCAGTACTTC.

A remark on this clonotype: The CDR3 does not close with the conserved phenylalanine or tryptophan, likely indicating a read error. The rearrangement joins TRBV7-8 to TRBJ1-5; D is possibly TRBD1 (5 bases). Trimming removed 4 bases at V and 2 bases at J, with 12 bases between. Germline loops: CDR1 SGHVS, CDR2 FQNEAQ. This CDR3 is 15 amino acids long. The CDR3 here is CASSSAMGGNQPQHY. CDR3 coding DNA: TGTGCCAGCAGCTCAGCCATGGGGGGCAATCAGCCCCAGCATTAT.

The gene calls are TRBV19 and TRBJ2-3; 7 bases fit TRBD1. The V and J ends lost 1 base and 0 bases, in that order; junction bases with no gene match: 1. Germline V gene data show CDR1 as LNHDA and CDR2 as SQIVND (reference sequence). CDR3 length: 15 amino acids. The CDR3 bases are TGTGCCAGTAGTATAGGGGACAGCAGCACAGATACGCAGTATTTT. This sequence encodes CASSIGDSSTDTQYF. Using reference TRBV19 and TRBJ2-3 for the parts outside the CDR3, the full variable domain is DGGITQSPKYLFRKEGQNVTLSCEQNLNHDAMYWYRQDPGQGLRLIYYSQIVNDFQKGDIAEGYSVSREKKESFPLTVTSAQKNPTAFYLCASSIGDSSTDTQYFGPGTRLTVL.

This clonotype turned up a few times. The limits of the CDR3 on the DNA are not certain, so only TCRdb's listed CDR3 is given. CDR3 sequence: CARPFTGLTPGSCFF. This sequence joins TRBV6-2 or TRBV6-3 and TRBJ2-2; the tabulated D call, TRBD1, remains unverified against the DNA. Germline assignment: CDR1 MNHEY and CDR2 SVGEGT. The CDR3 totals 15 residues, both ends included.